This T cell receptor (beta chain) was sequenced during a study of blood T cell repertoires in COVID-19 (dated by TCRdb to the early 2020s). General notes on the study: Samples covering the acute and convalescent phases of COVID-19 were provided by collaborators in the United States, Italy and Spain. Subjects who had been exposed to COVID-19, were actively infected with it, or had recovered from it provided the deeply sampled blood TCRbeta repertoires that made up the dataset. Samples came from the ongoing ImmuneRACE study (first 160 participants) plus 1,254 subjects from 6 global collaborators. The prospective study material was composed of cDNA or gDNA derived from T cells, B-cell-depleted T cells, or PBMCs. A de-identified subject ID, COVID-19 status, age in years and sex were almost always included in the sample metadata. A freely available public database, intended as a resource for researchers studying the immune response to SARS-CoV-2, is where the repertoires were released. Where HLA class I and class II types were available, the types were taken from metadata supplied by the sample provider, not from assay-based typing.

With regard to this clone: Its antigen is unknown. Per-nucleotide qualities are absent, and no much larger clonotype sits a single base away.

One collaborating source in Seattle enrolled patients during active infection and followed them longitudinally through the course of disease. Whole blood was collected in K2EDTA tubes by collaborating institutions according to the institutions' own protocols. Collaborator samples were shipped for TCRbeta analysis as frozen whole blood, isolated PBMCs, or DNA extracted from either sample type. Results the study describes overall, beyond this receptor: How much clinical and demographic metadata was included differed by source and by participant, and the metadata was provided uncurated.

TCRbeta CDR3 regions were amplified from genomic DNA by means of the immunoSEQ Assay, a bias-controlled multiplex PCR. Per the source publication's procedure: The number of nucleated cells in each sample was estimated by amplification of reference gene primers within the assay. Sequence reads were collapsed and filtered to measure the absolute abundance of every unique TCRbeta CDR3 rearrangement. Productive Simpson clonality was computed per sample as the square root of Simpson's diversity index over productive rearrangements. TCRdb took this table from immuneACCESS and kept in-frame rearrangements with V and J called. Such tables lack part of the clones; where checked against another copy, unresolved V genes explain under half of the gap, and the rest is unexplained. V and J calls and clone size are given by that table; D and trimming were obtained from the DNA. The sample has about 480,000 clones on record, roughly nine tenths of them singletons. The ten biggest clones cover around 0.95% of the sample.

The material sequenced was peripheral blood. This sequence was found in a man aged 18 to 29 with COVID-19, enrolled during active disease.

The encoded CDR3 is CATSDLGGDNEQFF. The sequenced DNA: TGTGCCACCAGTGACCTAGGGGGGGACAATGAGCAGTTCTTC. The rearranged chain carries TRBV24-1 and TRBJ2-1; perhaps TRBD2 is the D gene, with 7 bases matching. Based on the germline V gene, the CDR1 and CDR2 sequences are KGHDR and SFDVKD. The CDR3, cysteine through phenylalanine, is 14 amino acids long. Only CDR3 DNA is held: 42 bases, read in frame from base 1. V and J lose 4 bases and 5 bases, and a span of 11 bases separates them.